The 20 T cell receptor beta chains in this list originate from one sample, sequenced in a study of blood T cell repertoires in COVID-19. Profiled with immunoSEQ multiplex PCR; TCRdb holds only in-frame clones, not every one. The sample yields about 80,000 clones, 76% seen once. The sample was peripheral blood. All receptors derive from a man in his 70s with active or convalescent COVID-19.

The chain employs TRBV11-3 and TRBJ1-6, with a weak D call TRBD1 (5 bases). Germline values: CDR1 SGHNT, CDR2 YENEEA. The CDR3 is 13 residues long. Trimming pared 5 bases from V and 14 bases from J, leaving 16 bases between. The CDR3 loop reads CASSTQPEGTLHF. DNA for the CDR3: TGTGCCAGCAGCACGCAGCCGGAGGGGACCCTCCACTTT.

The genes are TRBV2 and TRBJ1-4, with 12 bases matching TRBD1. The V and J ends lost 4 bases and 7 bases, in that order; junction bases with no gene match: 4. This CDR3 is 15 amino acids long. Germline-derived CDR1 and CDR2 are SNHLY and FYNNEI. This chain's CDR3 is CASSVGTGGFEKLFF. CDR3 coding DNA: TGTGCCAGCAGTGTTGGGACAGGGGGCTTTGAAAAACTGTTTTTT.

V and J are TRBV29-1 and TRBJ1-2; D not resolved. Between the trimmed V and J ends, which lost 0 bases and 3 bases, there was a span of 5 bases. The germline V gene encodes CDR1 SQVTM and CDR2 ANQGSEA. The CDR3 is made up of 12 amino acids. The CDR3 sequence is CSVEDNDYGYTF. In nucleotides, the CDR3 is TGCAGCGTTGAAGATAATGACTATGGCTACACCTTC.

The chain recombines TRBV5-5 with TRBJ1-5, with D perhaps TRBD1 (6 bases). Germline V gives CDR1 SGHKS, CDR2 YYEKEE (reference sequence). This CDR3 comprises 17 residues. V was cut by 3 bases and J by 6 bases, with 22 bases left in between. The CDR3 nucleotides read TGTGCCAGCAGCTCGCGACCCACAGGGTTTGGTAGTCAGCCCCAGCATTTT. Its protein product is CASSSRPTGFGSQPQHF.

CDR3 protein: CASSPRTGGTRETQYF. The CDR3 DNA follows: TGTGCCAGCTCACCCCGGACAGGGGGGACCCGGGAGACCCAGTACTTC. The rearrangement links TRBV18 to TRBJ2-5; 10 bases fit TRBD1. The J segment lost 5 bases and the V segment lost 3 bases, leaving 9 bases of the junction unmatched. Germline V lookup: CDR1 KGHSH, CDR2 LQKENI. This CDR3 region has 16 residues. The whole variable domain, filled in from reference TRBV18 and TRBJ2-5, reads NAGVMQNPRHLVRRRGQEARLRCSPMKGHSHVYWYRQLPEEGLKFMVYLQKENIIDESGMPKERFSAEFPKEGPSILRIQQVVRGDSAAYFCASSPRTGGTRETQYFGPGTRLLVL.

V usage is TRBV27 and J usage is TRBJ1-5, with TRBD1 matching over 7 bases. The CDR3 consists of 14 residues. Germline lookup yields CDR1 MNHEY and CDR2 SMNVEV (reference sequence). J gave up 5 bases and V 3 bases, and 4 bases lay outside the gene matches. The CDR3 region is CASSFNRGHQPQHF. The CDR3 coding sequence is TGTGCCAGCAGTTTTAACAGGGGCCATCAGCCCCAGCATTTT.

In this sample, this clone turned up a few times. The chain combines TRBV1 with TRBJ2-7; TRBD2 was called by the table and not checked on the DNA. TRBV1 is a documented pseudogene. This CDR3 is built from 16 residues. Written as DNA, the CDR3 is TGCACCAGCAGCCATTCCGGGGAAACTAGCGGCTACGAGCAGTACTTC. Its translation is CTSSHSGETSGYEQYF.

V and J are TRBV6-5 and TRBJ1-3; D remains unclear. Germline V gives CDR1 MNHEY, CDR2 SVGAGI. The CDR3 has 13 amino acids. V was pared by 8 bases and J by 0 bases, with 8 bases between. The CDR3 sequence: CASRGYSGNTIYF. DNA of the CDR3: TGTGCCAGCCGGGGATACTCTGGAAACACCATATATTTT.

The chain links TRBV28 to TRBJ1-2; D is unclear. The CDR3 is 13 residues long. V was cut by 3 bases and J by 5 bases, with 10 bases left in between. Germline V gene lookup returns CDR1 MDHEN and CDR2 SYDVKM. Here the CDR3 reads CASSFRGNYGYTF. DNA for the CDR3: TGTGCCAGCAGTTTTCGGGGAAATTATGGCTACACCTTC.

V gene TRBV4-2 combines with J gene TRBJ2-3; 7 bases fit TRBD1. The CDR3 covers 16 residues. Trimming cost V 1 base and J 1 base; bases outside gene matches: 5. CDR1 and CDR2 (germline): LGHNA, YNFKEQ. CDR3 DNA sequence: TGTGCCAGCAGCCAAGGAGGGGGCGCTGGCACAGATACGCAGTATTTT. Protein: CASSQGGGAGTDTQYF.

The chain uses TRBV5-6 and TRBJ1-1; 7 bases match TRBD1. This CDR3 is built from 16 residues. V lost 4 bases and J lost 4; bases outside the gene matches: 13. Germline V lookup: CDR1 SGHDT, CDR2 YYEEEE. The CDR3 DNA reads as TGTGCCAGCAGCCCACAACTACAGGGGCTTGCCACTGAAGCTTTCTTT. It specifies CASSPQLQGLATEAFF.

The rearrangement uses TRBV5-1 and TRBJ1-6; 7 nucleotides align to TRBD1. This CDR3 is built from 13 residues. Germline CDR1 SGHRS, CDR2 YFSETQ. V lost 2 bases, J lost 10 bases, and 3 bases stayed unmatched. CDR3: CASSFTGVSPLHF. DNA for the CDR3: TGCGCCAGCAGCTTTACAGGGGTCTCACCCCTCCACTTT. The complete variable domain, with remaining parts taken from reference TRBV5-1 and TRBJ1-6, reads KAGVTQTPRYLIKTRGQQVTLSCSPISGHRSVSWYQQTPGQGLQFLFEYFSETQRNKGNFPGRFSGRQFSNSRSEMNVSTLELGDSALYLCASSFTGVSPLHFGNGTRLTVT.

The chain employs TRBV4-1 and TRBJ2-2; weak D call: TRBD2 (6 bases). CDR1 and CDR2 from the germline V gene are MGHRA and YSYEKL. This CDR3 comprises 15 residues. Trimming shortened V by 4 bases and J by 2 bases, and 11 bases separated the two germline ends. CDR3 sequence reads: CASSLLSGNTGELFF. The CDR3 DNA follows: TGCGCCAGCAGCCTGCTTAGCGGAAACACCGGGGAGCTGTTTTTT.

V and J are TRBV5-4 and TRBJ1-2; no clear D. Germline V lookup: CDR1 SGHNT, CDR2 YYREEE (reference sequence). V lost 0 bases and J lost 7, with 16 bases in between. The CDR3 runs 15 residues. The CDR3 sequence: CASSLEQDSIGGYTF. The CDR3 DNA is TGTGCCAGCAGCTTGGAGCAAGATTCTATTGGTGGCTACACCTTC. The complete variable domain, with remaining parts taken from reference TRBV5-4 and TRBJ1-2, reads ETGVTQSPTHLIKTRGQQVTLRCSSQSGHNTVSWYQQALGQGPQFIFQYYREEENGRGNFPPRFSGLQFPNYSSELNVNALELDDSALYLCASSLEQDSIGGYTFGSGTRLTVV.

The chain has TRBV2 and TRBJ2-3, with a weak D call TRBD2 (5 bases). Germline V CDR1 and CDR2: SNHLY, FYNNEI. The CDR3 sequence is 14 residues long. V shed 8 bases and J shed 6 bases, with 18 bases lying between them. In DNA, the CDR3 is TGTGCCAGCTCCCCGGGAATAGCATTGGATACGCAGTATTTT. The encoded protein is CASSPGIALDTQYF.

The J gene is TRBJ1-5, the V gene TRBV18, with D perhaps matching TRBD1 (5 bases). V was pared by 3 bases and J by 6 bases, with 15 bases between. CDR3 size: 15 residues. CDR1 and CDR2 (germline): KGHSH, LQKENI. CDR3 coding DNA: TGTGCCAGCTCACCGGAGGGGAATCGGGGTCAGCCCCAGCATTTT. Amino acid sequence: CASSPEGNRGQPQHF.

This clone was detected only once. The V gene is TRBV3-1 (or the pseudogene TRBV3-2), the J gene TRBJ2-3; 12 bases fit TRBD2. V shed 4 bases and J 2 bases; nucleotides not matched to a gene: 4. The length of the CDR3 is 16 residues. CDR1 is LGHDT, CDR2 YNNKEL, per germline (reference sequence). In DNA, the CDR3 is TGTGCCAGCAGCCGAACTAGCGGGGGGCCCACAGATACGCAGTATTTT. Translated, it gives CASSRTSGGPTDTQYF.

The chain is built from TRBV18 and TRBJ1-1; D not certain. The CDR3 spans 13 residues. The V end was cut by 5 bases, the J end by 4 bases, with 11 bases between. In germline, CDR1 is KGHSH, CDR2 LQKENI. CDR3 region: CASSSRYGTEAFF. CDR3 sequence (DNA): TGTGCCAGCTCATCTAGGTATGGCACTGAAGCTTTCTTT.

V is TRBV5-1 and J is TRBJ2-7, with 12 bases aligning to TRBD2. The CDR3 contains 15 residues. V lost 0 bases and J lost 4; bases outside the gene matches: 2. CDR1 and CDR2 from the germline V gene are SGHRS and YFSETQ. The CDR3 DNA sequence: TGCGCCAGCAGCTTGGGAACTAGCGGGGGGTACGAGCAGTACTTC. Its protein is CASSLGTSGGYEQYF.

The sample holds a few counts of this clone. V gene TRBV5-1 combines with J gene TRBJ1-6; 8 nucleotides match TRBD1. Losses at the gene ends were 4 bases for V and 10 bases for J; bases not matched to a gene: 7. The CDR3 loop spans 14 amino acids. In germline, CDR1 is SGHRS, CDR2 YFSETQ. The CDR3 coding sequence is TGCGCCAGCAGCGTGGACAGGGATCGGTCACCCCTCCACTTT. It codes for CASSVDRDRSPLHF.